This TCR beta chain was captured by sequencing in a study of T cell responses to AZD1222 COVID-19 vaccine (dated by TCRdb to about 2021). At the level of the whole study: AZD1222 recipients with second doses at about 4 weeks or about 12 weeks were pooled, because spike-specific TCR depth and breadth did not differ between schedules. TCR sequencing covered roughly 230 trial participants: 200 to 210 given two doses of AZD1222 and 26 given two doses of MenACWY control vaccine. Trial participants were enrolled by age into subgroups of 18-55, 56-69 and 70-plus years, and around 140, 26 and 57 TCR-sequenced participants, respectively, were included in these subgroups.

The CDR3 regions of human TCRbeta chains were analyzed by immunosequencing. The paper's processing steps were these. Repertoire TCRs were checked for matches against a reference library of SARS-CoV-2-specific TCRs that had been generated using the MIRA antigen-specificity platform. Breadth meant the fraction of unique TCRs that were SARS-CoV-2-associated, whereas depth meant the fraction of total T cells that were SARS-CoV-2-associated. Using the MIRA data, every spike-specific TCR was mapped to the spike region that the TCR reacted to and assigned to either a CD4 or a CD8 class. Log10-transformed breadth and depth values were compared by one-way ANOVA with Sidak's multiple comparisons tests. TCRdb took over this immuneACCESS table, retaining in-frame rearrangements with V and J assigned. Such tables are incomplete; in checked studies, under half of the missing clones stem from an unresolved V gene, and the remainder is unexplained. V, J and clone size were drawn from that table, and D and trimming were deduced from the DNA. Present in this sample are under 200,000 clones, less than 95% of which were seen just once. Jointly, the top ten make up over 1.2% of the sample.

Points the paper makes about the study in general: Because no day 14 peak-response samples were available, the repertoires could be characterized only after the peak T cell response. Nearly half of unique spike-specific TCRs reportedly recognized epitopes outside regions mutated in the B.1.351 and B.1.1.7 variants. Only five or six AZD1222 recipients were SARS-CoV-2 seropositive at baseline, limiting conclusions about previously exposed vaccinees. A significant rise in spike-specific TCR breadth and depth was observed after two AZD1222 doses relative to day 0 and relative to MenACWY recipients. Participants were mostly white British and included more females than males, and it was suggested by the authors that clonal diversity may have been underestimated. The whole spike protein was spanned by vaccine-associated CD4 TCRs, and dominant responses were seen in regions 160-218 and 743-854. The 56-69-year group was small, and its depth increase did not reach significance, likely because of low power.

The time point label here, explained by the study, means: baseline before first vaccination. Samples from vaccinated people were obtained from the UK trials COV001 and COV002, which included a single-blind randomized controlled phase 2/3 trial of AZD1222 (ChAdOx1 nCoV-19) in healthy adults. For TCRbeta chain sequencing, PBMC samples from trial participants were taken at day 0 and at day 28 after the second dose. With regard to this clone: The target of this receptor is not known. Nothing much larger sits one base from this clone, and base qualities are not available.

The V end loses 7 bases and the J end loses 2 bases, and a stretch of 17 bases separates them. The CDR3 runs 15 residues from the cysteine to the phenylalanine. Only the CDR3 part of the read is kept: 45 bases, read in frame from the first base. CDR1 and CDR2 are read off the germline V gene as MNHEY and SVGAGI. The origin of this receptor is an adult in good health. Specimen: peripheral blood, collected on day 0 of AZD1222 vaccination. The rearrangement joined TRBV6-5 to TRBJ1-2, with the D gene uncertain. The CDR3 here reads CASTAILRANYGYTF. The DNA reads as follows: TGTGCCAGCACCGCAATTCTAAGGGCGAACTATGGCTACACCTTC.